This TCR beta chain was captured in a study of cytomegalovirus exposure and HLA in healthy donors. PCR used 60 Vbeta primers and 13 Jbeta primers. The data were produced by immunoSEQ multiplex PCR, yet TCRdb's version contains in-frame clones alone and is incomplete. The table shows some 170,000 clones, with approximately 78% occurring only once. Trimming removed 0 bases from V and 7 bases from J; junction bases left unmatched: 12. The CDR3 spans 17 residues. Germline V gene lookup returns CDR1 SGDLS and CDR2 YYNGEE. This TCR was recovered from a young woman in good health and CMV-seronegative. The rearrangement joins TRBV9 to TRBJ2-1; 8 bases are a match to TRBD2. Specimen: PBMCs. The CDR3 loop is CASSVEGAGGVMNEQFF. CDR3 in DNA: TGTGCCAGCAGCGTAGAAGGGGCGGGAGGCGTAATGAATGAGCAGTTCTTC.